Presented here are 4 T cell receptor beta chains from one specimen sequenced in a study of T cell responses to AZD1222 COVID-19 vaccine. TCRdb keeps only in-frame clones here, not all; method: immunoSEQ multiplex PCR. The sample holds just over 150,000 clones, about nine tenths seen once. Sequenced material: peripheral blood, taken 28 days after the second AZD1222 dose. The receptor source for this set is an adult who received the AZD1222 COVID-19 vaccine.

This sequence joins TRBV5-1 and TRBJ1-5; D unresolved. The CDR3 consists of 14 residues. Trimming took off 0 bases at V and 3 bases at J, with 7 bases between the two ends. From germline, CDR1 is SGHRS and CDR2 YFSETQ. CDR3 sequence reads: CASSLGDVNQPQHF. Here the CDR3 DNA reads TGCGCCAGCAGCTTGGGAGACGTCAATCAGCCCCAGCATTTT. Using reference TRBV5-1 and TRBJ1-5 for the parts outside the CDR3, the full variable domain is KAGVTQTPRYLIKTRGQQVTLSCSPISGHRSVSWYQQTPGQGLQFLFEYFSETQRNKGNFPGRFSGRQFSNSRSEMNVSTLELGDSALYLCASSLGDVNQPQHFGDGTRLSIL.

The chain employs TRBV3-1 (or the pseudogene TRBV3-2) and TRBJ2-7, with 9 bases that match TRBD1. The CDR3 sequence is 14 residues long. Per the germline V gene, CDR1 is LGHDT and CDR2 is YNNKEL (reference sequence). V gave up 0 bases and J gave up 6 bases; unmatched junction bases: 3. The CDR3 sequence is CASSQEIQGAEQYF. As DNA, the CDR3 is TGTGCCAGCAGCCAAGAAATACAGGGGGCCGAGCAGTACTTC.

This chain joins TRBV28 and TRBJ2-7, with a tentative D call TRBD1 (5 bases). The CDR3 sequence is 14 residues long. Germline V lookup: CDR1 MDHEN, CDR2 SYDVKM. V was pared by 1 base and J by 3 bases, with 10 bases between. The CDR3 DNA sequence: TGTGCCAGCAGTTTATCCCAGGGCAACTACGAGCAGTACTTC. Its translation: CASSLSQGNYEQYF. The variable domain in full, completed from reference TRBV28 and TRBJ2-7, reads DVKVTQSSRYLVKRTGEKVFLECVQDMDHENMFWYRQDPGLGLRLIYFSYDVKMKEKGDIPEGYSVSREKKERFSLILESASTNQTSMYLCASSLSQGNYEQYFGPGTRLTVT.

V usage is TRBV30 and J usage is TRBJ1-6; D unclear. The CDR3 runs to 15 residues. Germline V gives CDR1 GTSNPN, CDR2 SVGIG (reference sequence). The ends were cut back, 3 bases at V and 4 bases at J, with 13 bases in the middle. Here the CDR3 reads CAWRPGGLYNSPLHF. The CDR3 nucleotides read TGTGCCTGGAGGCCGGGCGGCCTATATAATTCACCCCTCCACTTT.